The rows below give T cell receptor beta chains drawn from one sample of a study of blood T cell repertoires in COVID-19. Method: immunoSEQ multiplex PCR; TCRdb's copy keeps in-frame clones and lacks some. The table shows approximately 100,000 clones, with 80% to 90% occurring only once. Sequenced material: PBMCs or T cells enriched from blood (not recorded which). The origin of the receptors is a woman between 45 and 65 years old who had recovered from COVID-19. CDR3s include the opening cysteine and the closing phenylalanine or tryptophan. The order of the fields is V gene, J gene, clone size, D gene, CDR3 DNA, CDR3 protein. D genes are given only for firm matches. Not every row has a clone size; where given, it reads once, few, many or a size class.

TRBV2,TRBJ1-1,.,.,TGTGCCAGCAGTGAACTTGAGGGGGAAGTCGCTGAAGCTTTCTTT,CASSELEGEVAEAFF
TRBV2,TRBJ2-1,.,.,TGTGCCAGCAGTGCAGACCCTCGACTACACACTAGCTACAATGAGCAGTTCTTC,CASSADPRLHTSYNEQFF
TRBV27,TRBJ2-7,.,.,TGTGCCAGCAGTTTAGGGCCAGGCGCCTACGAGCAGTACTTC,CASSLGPGAYEQYF
TRBV6-4,TRBJ2-2,many,TRBD1,TGTGCCAGCAGGCGACAGGGGGACACCGGGGAGCTGTTTTTT,CASRRQGDTGELFF
TRBV9,TRBJ1-3,few,.,TGTGCCAGCAGCCAGACGGGATCCTCTGGAAACACCATATATTTT,CASSQTGSSGNTIYF
TRBV19,TRBJ2-5,.,TRBD2,TGTGCCAGTAGTATCGGGACTAGCGGGTCCCAAGAGACCCAGTACTTC,CASSIGTSGSQETQYF
TRBV2,TRBJ2-3,.,TRBD2,TGTGCCAGCAGTAGTAGCGGGGGGTATGGTACGCAGTATTTT,CASSSSGGYGTQYF
TRBV19,TRBJ1-5,.,.,TGTGCCAGTAGTACTCCCCCCTCCTATGGCAATCAGCCCCAGCATTTT,CASSTPPSYGNQPQHF
TRBV6-5,TRBJ2-7,medium-sized,.,TGTGCCAGCAGTTACGGCGGCTTCTCCTACGAGCAGTACTTC,CASSYGGFSYEQYF
TRBV7-9,TRBJ2-3,.,.,TGTGCCAGCAGCTTAGTGGATTCGGGGAGCACAGATACGCAGTATTTT,CASSLVDSGSTDTQYF
TRBV6-5,TRBJ1-1,.,.,TGTGCCAGCAACCCGACTCGACAGTCTGAAGCTTTCTTT,CASNPTRQSEAFF
TRBV15,TRBJ2-3,.,.,TGTGCCACCAGCCCGGCGCTAGCTACGCAGTATTTT,CATSPALATQYF
TRBV6-1,TRBJ2-7,.,.,TGTGCCAGCAGTGAAAGGCGGGTCTCCTACGAGCAGTACTTC,CASSERRVSYEQYF
TRBV7-3,TRBJ2-2,.,.,TGTGCCAGCAGCTTATTTTATCCCGGGGAGCTGTTTTTT,CASSLFYPGELFF